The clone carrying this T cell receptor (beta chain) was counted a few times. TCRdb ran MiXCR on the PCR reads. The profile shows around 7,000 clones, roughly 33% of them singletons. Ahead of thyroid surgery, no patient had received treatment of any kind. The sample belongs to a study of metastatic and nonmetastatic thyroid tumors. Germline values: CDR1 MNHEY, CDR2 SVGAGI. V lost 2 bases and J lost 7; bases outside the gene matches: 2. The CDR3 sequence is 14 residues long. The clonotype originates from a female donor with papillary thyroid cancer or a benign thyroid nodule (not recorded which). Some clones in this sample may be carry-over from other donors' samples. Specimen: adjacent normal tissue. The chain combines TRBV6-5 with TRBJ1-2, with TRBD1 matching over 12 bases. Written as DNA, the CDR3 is TGTGCCAGCAGTTACGGGACAGGGGGCGTTGGCTACACCTTC. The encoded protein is CASSYGTGGVGYTF.